Here is one T cell receptor (beta chain) with its context. This sample is drawn from a study of T cell responses to AZD1222 COVID-19 vaccine. Some clones are missing from TCRdb's copy, which holds only in-frame ones; the method was immunoSEQ multiplex PCR. The profile shows approximately 130,000 clones, over 75% of them singletons. The origin of this receptor is an adult who received the MenACWY meningococcal vaccine as a control. Sample: peripheral blood, taken 28 days after the second dose of the MenACWY control vaccine.

The CDR3 sequence: CASSEVPGQNTEAFF. The CDR3 DNA is TGTGCCAGCTCCGAAGTCCCGGGACAGAACACTGAAGCTTTCTTT. The gene calls are TRBV18 and TRBJ1-1, with D possibly matching TRBD1 (6 bases). Trimming took off 6 bases at V and 1 base at J, with 15 bases between the two ends. Per the germline V gene, CDR1 is KGHSH and CDR2 is LQKENI. CDR3 length equals 15 residues. Supplemented by reference TRBV18 and TRBJ1-1, the full variable domain reads NAGVMQNPRHLVRRRGQEARLRCSPMKGHSHVYWYRQLPEEGLKFMVYLQKENIIDESGMPKERFSAEFPKEGPSILRIQQVVRGDSAAYFCASSEVPGQNTEAFFGQGTRLTVV.